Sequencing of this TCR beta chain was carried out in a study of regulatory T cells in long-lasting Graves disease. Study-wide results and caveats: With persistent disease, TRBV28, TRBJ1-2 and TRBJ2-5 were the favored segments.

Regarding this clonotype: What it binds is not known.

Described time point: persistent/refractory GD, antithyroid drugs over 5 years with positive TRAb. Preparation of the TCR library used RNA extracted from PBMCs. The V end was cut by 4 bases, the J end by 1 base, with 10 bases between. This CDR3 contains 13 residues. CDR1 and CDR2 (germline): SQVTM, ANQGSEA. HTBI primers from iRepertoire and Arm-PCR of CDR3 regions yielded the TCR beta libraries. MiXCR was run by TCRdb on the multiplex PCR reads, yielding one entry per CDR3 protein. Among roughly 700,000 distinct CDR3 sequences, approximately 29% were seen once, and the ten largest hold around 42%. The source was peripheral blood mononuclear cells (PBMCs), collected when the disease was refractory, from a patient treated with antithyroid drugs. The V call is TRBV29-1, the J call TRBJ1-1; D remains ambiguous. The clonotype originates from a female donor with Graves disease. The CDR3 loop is CSVVDGSNTEAFF. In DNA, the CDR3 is TGCAGCGTTGTTGACGGTTCGAACACTGAAGCTTTCTTT.